This T cell receptor (beta chain) was identified in a study of long-term antiretroviral therapy in people with HIV. Study-level information: By about a decade, the earliest samples predate the 2015 immediate-ART recommendation. Study-level findings and limits: Post-ART samples showed increased diversity that remained below transplant donor control levels.

In regard to this clone: Its antigen is not identified.

Two or more post-ART PBMC samples, plus at least one pre-ART sample, were available for each donor. The CDR3 totals 14 residues. The germline V gene has CDR1 SEHNR and CDR2 FQNEAQ (reference sequence). Trimming left V 5 bases short and J 4 bases short, with 11 bases between. Runs used v3.0 of the immunoSEQ assay and were done at survey level. Sequencing of each sample targeted 40,000-50,000 T-cell genomes. Using immunoSEQ multiplex PCR, the repertoire was profiled, and TCRdb retains in-frame clones only, with some absent. The data show some 25,000 clones, 86% seen once. The V gene is TRBV7-9, the J gene TRBJ2-2, with D possibly matching TRBD1 (6 bases). This sequence was found in a young woman with HIV. Sequencing was performed on unsorted PBMCs, taken 1.9 years after starting antiretroviral therapy. CDR3 protein: CASSLYRATGELFF. The CDR3 region has the DNA TGTGCCAGCAGCCTCTACAGGGCCACCGGGGAGCTGTTTTTT. Filled out from reference TRBV7-9 and TRBJ2-2, the complete variable domain reads DTGVSQNPRHKITKRGQNVTFRCDPISEHNRLYWYRQTLGQGPEFLTYFQNEAQLEKSRLLSDRFSAERPKGSFSTLEIQRTEQGDSAMYLCASSLYRATGELFFGEGSRLTVL.